The 31 T cell receptor beta chains listed next were all sequenced from one sample in a study of identical twins. One entry per CDR3 protein, called by TCRdb with MiXCR from the 5' RACE reads. The repertoire holds fewer than 250,000 distinct CDR3 sequences, about 7.5% seen once, with approximately 2% in the top ten. A further study also used this sample, focusing on yellow fever vaccine responses in identical twins.

The sample consisted of memory (CD45RO+) T cells sorted from blood. The receptors come from a woman aged 18-30 years in good health.

V is TRBV6-2 or TRBV6-3 and J is TRBJ2-7; D is perhaps TRBD1 (6 bases). Germline CDR1 MNHEY, CDR2 SVGEGT. The CDR3 loop spans 14 amino acids. V lost 6 bases and J lost 3, with 15 bases in between. CDR3 coding DNA: TGTGCCAGCAGCGCCCTGACAGGTATCTACGAGCAGTACTTC. Translating it yields CASSALTGIYEQYF.

This clonotype was counted at least ten times. This rearrangement joins TRBV28 to TRBJ2-3, with a weak D call TRBD2 (6 bases). From germline, CDR1 is MDHEN and CDR2 SYDVKM. This CDR3 region has 16 residues. The V and J ends lost 5 bases and 5 bases respectively, with 20 bases between them. The CDR3 protein is CASSEKPGLWIDTQYF. The CDR3 nucleotides read TGTGCCAGCAGTGAAAAACCGGGACTCTGGATAGATACGCAGTATTTT.

DNA of the CDR3: TGTGCCTTCAGACCGGACAGGAGCAGGACTAGCGGGCTCAATGAGCAGTTCTTC. Its translation is CAFRPDRSRTSGLNEQFF. This chain links TRBV12-3 or TRBV12-4 with TRBJ2-1; TRBD2 matches 11 bases. The CDR3 totals 18 residues. The V segment lost 11 bases and the J segment 6 bases; nucleotides outside the gene matches: 21.

The CDR3 DNA is TGTGCCAGCAGACATCCCCAAGAGACCCAGTACTTC. Protein: CASRHPQETQYF. The chain links TRBV2 to TRBJ2-5; D gene unclear. Germline CDR1 and CDR2: SNHLY and FYNNEI. This CDR3 spans 12 amino acids. Trimming removed 6 bases from V and 1 base from J, with 6 bases in between.

This clonotype was seen a handful of times. The chain links TRBV5-8 to TRBJ2-1, with 8 bases lining up with TRBD2. Germline CDR1 and CDR2: SGHTS and YDEGEE. The J segment lost 3 bases and the V segment lost 5 bases, leaving 10 bases of the junction unmatched. The length of the CDR3 is 16 residues. The CDR3 loop is CASRYPGTSIYNEQFF. DNA for the CDR3: TGTGCCAGCAGATACCCCGGGACTAGTATCTACAATGAGCAGTTCTTC.

A few counts support this clonotype. The DNA for the CDR3 is TGTGCCAGCAGCTTAGCGGGGAGCGGGGGAACGTGGAATGAGCAGTTCTTC. As protein: CASSLAGSGGTWNEQFF. The V call is TRBV7-9, the J call TRBJ2-1; 8 positions match TRBD2. From germline, CDR1 is SEHNR and CDR2 FQNEAQ (reference sequence). The CDR3 totals 17 residues. The trim removed 0 bases at V and 7 bases at J, leaving 11 bases unmatched.

This clonotype was seen at least ten times. The V gene is TRBV6-5, the J gene TRBJ2-2; a weak D match, TRBD1 (5 bases). Germline V gene data show CDR1 as MNHEY and CDR2 as SVGAGI. V lost 2 bases and J lost 2, with 15 bases in between. This CDR3 comprises 17 residues. CDR3 sequence reads: CASSYKTVGANTGELFF. In DNA form, the CDR3 reads TGTGCCAGCAGTTACAAGACTGTTGGGGCCAACACCGGGGAGCTGTTTTTT.

This clonotype was counted a few times. The chain uses TRBV3-1 and TRBJ2-7; 11 bases match TRBD2. V gave up 0 bases and J gave up 3 bases; unmatched junction bases: 7. The CDR3 loop spans 17 amino acids. Germline V gene sequence: CDR1 LGHDT, CDR2 YNNKEL (reference sequence). CDR3 protein: CASSQDQSGTSGYEQYF. DNA of the CDR3: TGTGCCAGCAGCCAAGATCAGAGCGGGACTAGCGGCTACGAGCAGTACTTC.

This clonotype came up a few times. The rearrangement links TRBV3-1 to TRBJ2-1, with a weak D call TRBD1 (5 bases). Germline lookup yields CDR1 LGHDT and CDR2 YNNKEL (reference sequence). The CDR3 is 13 residues long. V lost 4 bases and J lost 7, with 11 bases in between. CDR3 nucleotide sequence: TGTGCCAGCAGCCTTCGACAGAGAAATGAGCAGTTCTTC. The encoded protein is CASSLRQRNEQFF.

This clonotype occurred a few times. The rearrangement uses TRBV5-1 and TRBJ2-3; TRBD2 matches at 13 bases. Per germline, CDR1 SGHRS and CDR2 YFSETQ. With V trimmed by 4 bases and J by 4 bases, 3 bases remained unmatched. This CDR3 is built from 15 residues. CDR3 amino acids: CASSPGLAGPDTQYF. In nucleotides, the CDR3 is TGCGCCAGCAGCCCGGGACTAGCGGGGCCAGATACGCAGTATTTT.

This chain uses TRBV24-1 with TRBJ2-3; 10 bases are a match to TRBD2. Looked up from germline, CDR1 is KGHDR and CDR2 is SFDVKD. V shed 7 bases and J 2 bases; nucleotides not matched to a gene: 2. The CDR3 runs 14 residues. The CDR3 coding sequence is TGTGCCACCAGCAGCGGGAGGGTCACAGATACGCAGTATTTT. Protein: CATSSGRVTDTQYF.

This clonotype came up many times. The chain employs TRBV29-1 and TRBJ2-7; TRBD2 agrees at 12 bases. In germline, CDR1 is SQVTM, CDR2 ANQGSEA. V was pared by 4 bases and J by 0 bases, with 10 bases of the junction left unmatched. The CDR3 consists of 17 residues. CDR3: CSVVGEWTSGVSYEQYF. In nucleotides, the CDR3 is TGCAGCGTTGTAGGCGAGTGGACTAGCGGGGTCTCCTACGAGCAGTACTTC.

The sample holds a few counts of this clonotype. The rearrangement joins TRBV20-1 to TRBJ1-5; TRBD1 agrees at 8 bases. CDR3 length equals 15 residues. Germline-derived CDR1 and CDR2 are DFQATT and SNEGSKA (reference sequence). V gave up 1 base and J gave up 7 bases; unmatched junction bases: 9. CDR3 loop: CSARVSGGRSQPQHF. The CDR3 nucleotides are TGCAGTGCTAGAGTATCAGGGGGCAGAAGCCAGCCCCAGCATTTT.

This clonotype was recorded many times. V usage is TRBV5-1 and J usage is TRBJ2-3; possibly TRBD2 for D (6 bases). Germline CDR1 SGHRS, CDR2 YFSETQ. The CDR3 length is 15 residues. V was cut by 0 bases and J by 0 bases, with 8 bases left in between. The CDR3 sequence is CASSLEGTSTDTQYF. CDR3 in DNA: TGCGCCAGCAGCTTGGAGGGGACTAGCACAGATACGCAGTATTTT.

In this sample, this clonotype turned up a few times. J is TRBJ2-7 and V is TRBV29-1, with 13 bases matching TRBD2. With V trimmed by 1 base and J by 4 bases, 7 bases remained unmatched. The germline gives CDR1 SQVTM, CDR2 ANQGSEA. The CDR3 consists of 16 residues. CDR3 amino acids: CSVEGLTSGGKYEQYF. For the CDR3, the DNA is TGCAGCGTTGAAGGCCTGACTAGCGGGGGGAAGTACGAGCAGTACTTC.

This clonotype was detected a few times. The DNA of the CDR3 is TGCAGTGCCCAGCCCGCCCGCACAGATACGCAGTATTTT. It codes for CSAQPARTDTQYF. The chain carries TRBV20-1 and TRBJ2-3; D call uncertain. Germline lookup yields CDR1 DFQATT and CDR2 SNEGSKA (reference sequence). The CDR3 has 13 amino acids. The V end was cut by 6 bases, the J end by 1 base, with 11 bases between.

This clonotype came up a few times. The chain links TRBV27 to TRBJ1-3; D gene unclear. The length of the CDR3 is 14 residues. Trimming stripped 2 bases from V and 0 bases from J, with 5 bases between. Per the germline V gene, CDR1 is MNHEY and CDR2 is SMNVEV (reference sequence). The CDR3 spells CASSLKDSGNTIYF. As DNA, the CDR3 is TGTGCCAGCAGTTTAAAGGACTCTGGAAACACCATATATTTT.

This clonotype has a count of ten or more. This chain joins TRBV27 and TRBJ2-1, with D uncertain. V lost 8 bases and J lost 2, with 7 bases in between. Germline CDR1 and CDR2: MNHEY and SMNVEV (reference sequence). The CDR3 runs to 12 residues. CDR3 sequence reads: CASRNPYNEQFF. DNA of the CDR3: TGTGCCAGCCGTAACCCCTACAATGAGCAGTTCTTC.

Ten or more counts support this clonotype. The genes are TRBV20-1 and TRBJ2-4, with a weak D call TRBD2 (7 bases). The CDR3 has 14 amino acids. From germline, CDR1 is DFQATT and CDR2 SNEGSKA (reference sequence). Trimming stripped 4 bases from V and 8 bases from J, with 18 bases between. In nucleotides, the CDR3 is TGCAGTGCTACAGAAGGGGGGAGGGAAGACATTCAGTACTTC. Protein sequence: CSATEGGREDIQYF.

There are many counts of this clonotype. The chain employs TRBV3-1 and TRBJ2-2; 7 bases fit TRBD2. The V gene's germline CDR1 is LGHDT and CDR2 YNNKEL (reference sequence). CDR3 size: 14 residues. J was trimmed by 4 bases and V by 3 bases; bases with no gene match: 2. In DNA, the CDR3 is TGTGCCAGCAGCCACTGGGGGGGCACCGGGGAGCTGTTTTTT. Its translation is CASSHWGGTGELFF.

This clonotype was seen ten or more times. The rearrangement links TRBV4-2 to TRBJ2-6, with D uncertain. Germline V gene data show CDR1 as LGHNA and CDR2 as YNFKEQ. The V gene lost 0 bases and the J gene lost 0 bases, with 6 bases spanning the gap. The CDR3 covers 16 residues. CDR3 in amino acids: CASSQDGNSGANVLTF. CDR3 bases: TGTGCCAGCAGCCAAGATGGGAACTCTGGGGCCAACGTCCTGACTTTC.

This clonotype was seen only a few times. This chain uses TRBV7-9 with TRBJ1-2, with D maybe TRBD1 (5 bases). Germline loops: CDR1 SEHNR, CDR2 FQNEAQ (reference sequence). V was shortened by 5 bases and J by 6 bases, with 10 bases between the two germline ends. The CDR3 is made up of 12 amino acids. In DNA form, the CDR3 reads TGTGCCAGCAGCGAGCAGGGTCATGGCTACACCTTC. Translated: CASSEQGHGYTF.

This clonotype has just a few counts. The chain couples TRBV20-1 to TRBJ2-5, with a tentative D call TRBD2 (5 bases). There are 11 residues in the CDR3. Trimming cost V 6 bases and J 4 bases, with 9 bases left between them. Germline V lookup: CDR1 DFQATT, CDR2 SNEGSKA (reference sequence). The CDR3 DNA follows: TGCAGTGCCGAAGGAGGAGAGACCCAGTACTTC. Translated, it gives CSAEGGETQYF.

In its sample, this clonotype was seen many times. The chain links TRBV20-1 to TRBJ2-7, with D tentatively TRBD2 (5 bases). CDR3 length: 15 residues. Germline CDR1 and CDR2: DFQATT and SNEGSKA (reference sequence). V was shortened by 0 bases and J by 6 bases, with 18 bases between the two germline ends. Here the CDR3 reads CSARDLRVGGPEQYF. The CDR3 DNA sequence: TGCAGTGCTAGAGATTTGCGGGTAGGAGGTCCCGAGCAGTACTTC.

This clonotype was picked up many times. V gene TRBV27 combines with J gene TRBJ2-2; D gene uncertain. With 5 bases removed from V and 5 bases from J, the gap between germline ends came to 12 bases. The CDR3 consists of 14 residues. Germline CDR1 reads MNHEY; CDR2 reads SMNVEV (reference sequence). The CDR3 is CASSPPADTGELFF. CDR3 in DNA: TGTGCCAGCAGTCCCCCGGCGGATACCGGGGAGCTGTTTTTT.

This clonotype was seen repeatedly, ten times or more. Germline and junction disagree at one end, which may indicate a read error. DNA of the CDR3: TGTGCTAGCAGCTTAGGACTAGCGGGGAGTGTGGAGACCCAGTACTTC. It translates to CASSLGLAGSVETQYF. The rearrangement links TRBV7-7 to TRBJ2-5; 12 bases are a match to TRBD2. The CDR3 has 16 amino acids. Looked up from germline, CDR1 is SSHAT and CDR2 is FNYEAQ (reference sequence). Together with reference TRBV7-7 and TRBJ2-5, the CDR3 gives the full variable domain: GAGVSQSPRYKVTKRGQDVTLRCDPISSHATLYWYQQALGQGPEFLTYFNYEAQPDKSGLPSDRFSAERPEGSISTLTIQRTEQRDSAMYRCASSLGLAGSVETQYFGPGTRLLVL.

This clonotype was observed at least ten times. The gene calls are TRBV12-3 or TRBV12-4 and TRBJ1-1; maybe TRBD1 (5 bases). Trimming left V 5 bases short and J 0 bases short, with 13 bases between. This CDR3 has 15 residues. The CDR3 DNA sequence: TGTGCCAGCAGTCCCCCGGGGACGGTGAACACTGAAGCTTTCTTT. It translates to CASSPPGTVNTEAFF.

The table lists this clonotype with a few counts. V usage is TRBV27 and J usage is TRBJ1-1, with D unresolved. Trimming cost V 5 bases and J 6 bases, with 13 bases left between them. Germline V gene data show CDR1 as MNHEY and CDR2 as SMNVEV (reference sequence). The CDR3 is made up of 13 amino acids. CDR3: CASSPFMAAEAFF. CDR3 nucleotide sequence: TGTGCCAGCAGTCCTTTCATGGCGGCTGAAGCTTTCTTT.

This chain connects TRBV10-3 to TRBJ2-5, with 12 nucleotides matching TRBD1. Germline V gene lookup returns CDR1 ENHRY and CDR2 SYGVKD. This CDR3 is built from 16 residues. The ends lost 2 bases at V and 5 bases at J; junction bases unmatched: 6. CDR3 sequence reads: CAISEGGTGGAETQYF. DNA for the CDR3: TGTGCCATCAGTGAGGGGGGGACAGGGGGCGCCGAGACCCAGTACTTC.

Points on this clonotype: A much more abundant neighbour one base away suggests this may be a read error. The genes are TRBV28 and TRBJ2-5; D is possibly TRBD1 (5 bases). Trimming removed 5 bases from V and 4 bases from J, with 17 bases in between. This CDR3 comprises 15 residues. CDR1 is MDHEN and CDR2 is SYDVKM in the germline V gene. The CDR3 coding sequence is TGTGCCAGCAGTGAAAGCAGGGTATCTCCAGAGACCCAGTACTTC. Its translation: CASSESRVSPETQYF.

This clonotype was counted ten times or more. The genes are TRBV29-1 and TRBJ2-2; D may be TRBD1 (6 bases). The germline gives CDR1 SQVTM, CDR2 ANQGSEA. Trimming shortened V by 1 base and J by 7 bases, and 10 bases separated the two germline ends. The CDR3 sequence is 13 residues long. The CDR3 is CSVEATGFGELFF. The CDR3 nucleotides read TGCAGCGTTGAAGCCACAGGGTTCGGGGAGCTGTTTTTT.